Presented here are 23 T cell receptor beta chains from one specimen sequenced in a study of control samples from healthy donors and cancer patients. The assay was immunoSEQ multiplex PCR, and TCRdb's table has in-frame clones only and misses some. The sample consists of about 150,000 clones, roughly 93% of them appearing once. The source material was blood. The receptors stem from a man younger than 35 in good health.

The chain carries TRBV28 and TRBJ1-1, with D unclear. CDR1 is MDHEN, CDR2 SYDVKM, per germline. The length of the CDR3 is 14 residues. V was clipped by 8 bases and J by 2 bases, with 15 bases between them. The CDR3 region is CASSLLRRNTEAFF. CDR3 sequence (DNA): TGTGCCAGCTCCCTATTAAGAAGAAACACTGAAGCTTTCTTT.

This sequence joins TRBV6-1 and TRBJ1-1; 7 bases align to TRBD1. Germline V CDR1 and CDR2: MNHNS, SASEGT. With V trimmed by 0 bases and J by 0 bases, 1 base remained unmatched. The CDR3 covers 15 residues. Here the CDR3 DNA reads TGTGCCAGCAGTGAAGCGGGACAGTTGAACACTGAAGCTTTCTTT. Translation: CASSEAGQLNTEAFF.

The chain links TRBV5-4 to TRBJ2-5; TRBD2 is a possible D gene (5 bases). Germline lookup yields CDR1 SGHNT and CDR2 YYREEE (reference sequence). CDR3 length: 14 amino acids. Trimming removed 4 bases from V and 7 bases from J, with 17 bases in between. Here the CDR3 DNA reads TGTGCCAGCAGCCCCGGACTTTCCCTGGGGACCCAGTACTTC. Its translation is CASSPGLSLGTQYF.

The chain is built from TRBV5-1 and TRBJ2-7; D is uncertain. The CDR3 is 14 amino acids. Trimming left V 0 bases short and J 2 bases short, with 9 bases between. The germline V gene has CDR1 SGHRS and CDR2 YFSETQ. This CDR3 is CASSLVPETYEQYF. The CDR3 nucleotides read TGCGCCAGCAGCTTGGTGCCCGAAACCTACGAGCAGTACTTC.

J is TRBJ1-1 and V is TRBV19; D is ambiguous. Germline V gene data show CDR1 as LNHDA and CDR2 as SQIVND (reference sequence). Trimming stripped 7 bases from V and 1 base from J, with 7 bases between. The CDR3 has 12 residues. CDR3 coding DNA: TGTGCCAGTAACATGGGGAACACTGAAGCTTTCTTT. The encoded protein is CASNMGNTEAFF.

This clone was picked up a small number of times. The rearrangement links TRBV28 to TRBJ2-3; 8 bases map to TRBD2. CDR3 length: 15 amino acids. Germline loops: CDR1 MDHEN, CDR2 SYDVKM. V lost 5 bases to trimming and J lost 3 bases; unmatched junction nucleotides: 7. The chain's CDR3 is CASSERESGTDTQYF. CDR3 nucleotides: TGTGCCAGCAGTGAGCGGGAGAGCGGTACAGATACGCAGTATTTT.

This clone was picked up one time. The rearrangement links TRBV11-2 to TRBJ2-2, with D maybe TRBD2 (5 bases). There are 16 residues in the CDR3. V was clipped by 5 bases and J by 2 bases, with 15 bases between them. Germline lookup yields CDR1 SGHAT and CDR2 FQNNGV. The CDR3 loop reads CASSRRTGVNTGELFF. The CDR3 DNA reads as TGTGCCAGCAGCAGACGAACCGGGGTTAACACCGGGGAGCTGTTTTTT.

CDR3 DNA sequence: TGTGCCAGCAGCATTGGAGAGGGATTGCTAGGCATTCAGTACTTC. Its translation: CASSIGEGLLGIQYF. The chain has TRBV5-8 and TRBJ2-4, with D possibly matching TRBD2 (5 bases). Germline V gene lookup returns CDR1 SGHTS and CDR2 YDEGEE. The V end lost 4 bases, the J end lost 9 bases, and 20 bases lay between the germline ends. The CDR3 sequence is 15 residues long.

The V gene is TRBV19, the J gene TRBJ1-4, with TRBD1 matching 8 bases. The CDR3 totals 18 residues. After removal of 5 bases from V and 9 bases from J, the junction contained 20 bases not matched to a gene. In germline, CDR1 is LNHDA, CDR2 SQIVND (reference sequence). The CDR3 sequence: CASSPFTSDGQGLQKLFF. As DNA, the CDR3 is TGTGCCAGTAGTCCTTTTACCTCTGACGGACAGGGCCTACAAAAACTGTTTTTT.

The V and J genes are TRBV20-1 and TRBJ1-2; no definite D call. The V and J ends lost 6 bases and 0 bases respectively, with 5 bases between them. Looked up from germline, CDR1 is DFQATT and CDR2 is SNEGSKA (reference sequence). CDR3 length equals 11 residues. CDR3 loop: CSADPNYGYTF. CDR3 coding DNA: TGCAGTGCAGACCCTAACTATGGCTACACCTTC.

This chain uses TRBV5-1 with TRBJ1-1; tentatively, D is TRBD1 (5 bases). The germline gives CDR1 SGHRS, CDR2 YFSETQ. The CDR3 length is 17 residues. The V end lost 5 bases, the J end lost 1 base, and 21 bases lay between the germline ends. The CDR3: CASRWGKALRGNTEAFF. CDR3 DNA: TGCGCCAGCAGATGGGGCAAGGCCCTAAGGGGGAACACTGAAGCTTTCTTT.

V gene TRBV15 combines with J gene TRBJ2-5; D perhaps matches TRBD1 (5 bases). Trimming took off 2 bases at V and 10 bases at J, with 14 bases between the two ends. The CDR3 has 13 amino acids. Germline CDR1 is LNHNV and CDR2 is YYDKDF (reference sequence). The CDR3 loop reads CATSRPGPRDQYF. CDR3 DNA: TGTGCCACCAGCAGACCCGGGCCCAGGGACCAGTACTTC.

The chain recombines TRBV27 with TRBJ2-1; no reliable D call. Germline V CDR1 and CDR2: MNHEY, SMNVEV (reference sequence). V lost 2 bases and J 4 bases, leaving 6 bases between the germline ends. The CDR3 is made up of 13 amino acids. The CDR3 sequence is CASSLNLYNEQFF. CDR3 in DNA: TGTGCCAGCAGTTTAAATCTATACAATGAGCAGTTCTTC.

Only one count was recorded for this clone. One end of the junction varies from germline; a read error may be responsible. CDR3 nucleotide sequence: TGTGCTAGCAGCTCCATCCCTAGGACAGGGCCCCCGAACACCGGGGAGCTGTTTTTT. Protein product: CASSSIPRTGPPNTGELFF. The chain joins TRBV7-7 to TRBJ2-2; 8 nucleotides line up with TRBD1. Germline V gives CDR1 SSHAT, CDR2 FNYEAQ (reference sequence). There are 19 residues in the CDR3. The full variable domain, its missing parts supplied by reference TRBV7-7 and TRBJ2-2, is GAGVSQSPRYKVTKRGQDVTLRCDPISSHATLYWYQQALGQGPEFLTYFNYEAQPDKSGLPSDRFSAERPEGSISTLTIQRTEQRDSAMYRCASSSIPRTGPPNTGELFFGEGSRLTVL.

J is TRBJ2-1 and V is TRBV6-4; 7 bases are a match to TRBD1. Germline CDR1 MRHNA, CDR2 SNTAGT. This CDR3 is 18 amino acids long. Trimming cost V 5 bases and J 6 bases; bases outside gene matches: 19. In DNA, the CDR3 is TGTGCCAGCAGTCGGGAATTGGGGACAGAATGGGGTACCAATGAGCAGTTCTTC. It yields the protein CASSRELGTEWGTNEQFF.

The chain employs TRBV11-2 and TRBJ1-5, with D unclear. V was trimmed by 7 bases and J by 3 bases, leaving 10 bases between them. This CDR3 is 13 amino acids long. CDR1 is SGHAT, CDR2 FQNNGV, per germline. The CDR3 here is CASTPGSNQPQHF. For the CDR3, the DNA is TGTGCCAGCACCCCTGGTTCCAATCAGCCCCAGCATTTT.

The CDR3 coding sequence is TGTGCCAGCTCACCAGGTCTGGGGGGGACCTACGAGCAGTACTTC. This codes for CASSPGLGGTYEQYF. The chain has TRBV18 and TRBJ2-7; 7 bases map to TRBD2. The ends lost 2 bases at V and 2 bases at J; junction bases unmatched: 6. The CDR3 totals 15 residues. CDR1 is KGHSH and CDR2 is LQKENI in the germline V gene.

The rearrangement joins TRBV27 to TRBJ2-5; weak D call: TRBD2 (7 bases). Germline V lookup: CDR1 MNHEY, CDR2 SMNVEV (reference sequence). The CDR3 extends over 15 amino acids. Trimming took off 7 bases at V and 1 base at J, with 16 bases between the two ends. The CDR3 sequence: CASTQAGGLQETQYF. For the CDR3, the DNA is TGTGCCAGCACTCAAGCCGGGGGGCTCCAAGAGACCCAGTACTTC.

This clone was observed once. Different DNA sequences within this sample yield the same CDR3. The rearrangement uses TRBV6-4 and TRBJ2-1, with 10 bases lining up with TRBD2. The CDR3 covers 15 residues. V lost 0 bases, J lost 6 bases, and 2 bases stayed unmatched. CDR1 is MRHNA and CDR2 is SNTAGT in the germline V gene. The CDR3 protein is CASSDSSGGANEQFF. The CDR3 DNA sequence: TGTGCCAGCAGTGACTCAAGCGGGGGGGCCAATGAGCAGTTCTTC.

The J gene is TRBJ1-1, the V gene TRBV7-2, with D perhaps TRBD1 (5 bases). The CDR3 loop spans 14 amino acids. In germline, CDR1 is SGHTA, CDR2 FQGNSA. Trimming took 1 base from V and 2 from J, leaving 8 bases between them. DNA for the CDR3: TGTGCCAGCAGCTTAGGTCGGGGCAACACTGAAGCTTTCTTT. Translated, it gives CASSLGRGNTEAFF.

The chain joins TRBV6-5 to TRBJ2-5; possible D gene TRBD2, 5 bases. V was trimmed by 0 bases and J by 5 bases, leaving 10 bases between them. The CDR3 consists of 14 residues. From germline, CDR1 is MNHEY and CDR2 SVGAGI. The CDR3 loop reads CASSYSSGYETQYF. The DNA for the CDR3 is TGTGCCAGCAGTTACTCGTCGGGATACGAGACCCAGTACTTC.

V gene TRBV19 combines with J gene TRBJ1-5; tentative D call: TRBD1 (5 bases). The CDR3 runs 15 residues. Germline assignment: CDR1 LNHDA and CDR2 SQIVND (reference sequence). Trimming took off 4 bases at V and 1 base at J, with 11 bases between the two ends. CDR3 bases: TGTGCCAGTAGTACCAGGGATGGCAGCAATCAGCCCCAGCATTTT. Translation: CASSTRDGSNQPQHF.

This clone has just a few counts. The rearrangement links TRBV19 to TRBJ1-1, with 10 positions matching TRBD1. The CDR3 totals 17 residues. V shed 5 bases, J shed 3 bases, and the junction held 12 bases outside the gene matches. The germline V gene has CDR1 LNHDA and CDR2 SQIVND (reference sequence). DNA of the CDR3: TGTGCCAGTAGTTCCCCGGGACAGGGGCCCGGGCACACTGAAGCTTTCTTT. Translating it yields CASSSPGQGPGHTEAFF.